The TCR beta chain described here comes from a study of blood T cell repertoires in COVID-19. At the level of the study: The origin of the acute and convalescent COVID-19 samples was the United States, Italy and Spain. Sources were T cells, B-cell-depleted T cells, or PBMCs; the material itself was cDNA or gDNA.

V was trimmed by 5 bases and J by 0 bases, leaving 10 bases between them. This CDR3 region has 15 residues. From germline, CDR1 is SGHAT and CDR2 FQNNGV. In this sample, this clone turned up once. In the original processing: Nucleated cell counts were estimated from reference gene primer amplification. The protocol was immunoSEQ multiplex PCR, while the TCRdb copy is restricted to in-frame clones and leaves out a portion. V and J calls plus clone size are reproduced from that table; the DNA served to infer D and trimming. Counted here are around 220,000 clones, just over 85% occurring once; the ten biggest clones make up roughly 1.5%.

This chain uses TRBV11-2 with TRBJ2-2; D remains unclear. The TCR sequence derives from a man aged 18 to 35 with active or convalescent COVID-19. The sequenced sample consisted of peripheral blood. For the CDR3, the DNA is TGTGCCAGCAGCCCGCAAAGAGCGAACACCGGGGAGCTGTTTTTT. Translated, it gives CASSPQRANTGELFF.